This is a list of T cell receptor beta chains from one sample in a study of cytomegalovirus exposure and HLA in healthy donors. Clones were sequenced by immunoSEQ multiplex PCR, and TCRdb holds only the in-frame ones, with some missing. Here the sample spans 140,000 or so clones, around a tenth being singletons. What was sequenced was PBMCs. The receptors come from a male donor in good health and CMV-seronegative. Each CDR3 is given with its conserved first and last residue. D genes are given only for firm matches. Clone size is stated in some rows and not others, as once, few, many or a class when expanded.

>TRBJ1-2|TRBV5-1|-|-
CASSPVAVTEFYGYTF
TGCGCCAGCAGCCCGGTCGCGGTGACAGAGTTCTATGGCTACACCTTC
>TRBJ2-1|TRBV18|-|-
CASSPHLRDEQFF
TGTGCCAGCTCCCCCCATTTACGGGATGAGCAGTTCTTC
>TRBJ1-5|TRBV11-3|-|TRBD1
CASSSGTGDGPQHF
TGTGCCAGCAGCTCAGGGACAGGAGATGGTCCCCAGCATTTT
>TRBJ1-2|TRBV28|few|-
CASSLPDSTYGYTF
TGTGCCAGCAGTTTACCCGACAGTACCTATGGCTACACCTTC
>TRBJ2-6|TRBV10-3|-|-
CAISEATRSVANVLTF
TGTGCCATCAGTGAGGCAACACGTTCAGTGGCCAACGTCCTGACTTTC
>TRBJ2-3|TRBV6-1|few|-
CASSEDRSHTDTQYF
TGTGCCAGCAGCGAGGACAGAAGCCACACAGATACGCAGTATTTT
>TRBJ1-2|TRBV28|-|TRBD1
CATGSRDRVYGYTF
TGTGCCACCGGGAGTCGGGACAGGGTCTATGGCTACACCTTC
>TRBJ2-3|TRBV9|-|TRBD2
CASSLSGGLRTDTQYF
TGTGCCAGCAGCCTATCGGGGGGTTTACGCACAGATACGCAGTATTTT
>TRBJ1-2|TRBV19|-|-
CASSISGSPRGYGYTF
TGTGCCAGTAGTATTTCGGGGAGCCCACGGGGCTATGGCTACACCTTC
>TRBJ1-5|TRBV19|-|-
CASSMSPRLNQPQHF
TGTGCCAGTAGTATGTCCCCGCGGTTAAATCAGCCCCAGCATTTT
>TRBJ2-7|TRBV28|few|-
CASSTLQGTYEQYF
TGTGCCAGCAGTACGTTGCAGGGGACCTACGAGCAGTACTTC
>TRBJ1-5|TRBV2|few|TRBD1
CASSEDRGLEPQHF
TGTGCCAGCAGCGAGGACAGGGGGCTCGAGCCCCAGCATTTT
>TRBJ1-2|TRBV19|-|TRBD1
CASRPPGGRGRWSDGYTF
TGTGCCAGTAGACCTCCGGGAGGCAGGGGGCGTTGGTCTGATGGCTACACCTTC
>TRBJ1-1|TRBV21-1|-|-
CASGKQKNTEAFF
TGTGCCAGCGGTAAACAAAAGAACACTGAAGCTTTCTTT
>TRBJ1-1|TRBV6-5|-|TRBD1
CASSYAGGALAFF
TGTGCCAGCAGTTACGCAGGGGGCGCTTTAGCTTTCTTT
>TRBJ2-2|TRBV13|few|TRBD2
CASSLTGTSGGRTGELFF
TGTGCCAGCAGCTTAACCGGGACTAGCGGAGGCCGGACCGGGGAGCTGTTTTTT
>TRBJ2-7|TRBV7-9|-|-
CASSSNPRDHSYEQYF
TGTGCCAGCAGTTCTAACCCGAGGGATCACTCCTACGAGCAGTACTTC
>TRBJ2-7|TRBV27|few|-
CASSLSTASYEQYF
TGTGCCAGCAGTTTATCTACAGCATCCTACGAGCAGTACTTC
>TRBJ1-1|TRBV4-3|-|TRBD1
CASSQDFGQGSRNTEAFF
TGCGCCAGCAGCCAAGATTTCGGACAGGGATCCCGAAACACTGAAGCTTTCTTT
>TRBJ2-5|TRBV5-1|-|TRBD1
CASSRTGAGETQYF
TGCGCCAGCAGCAGGACAGGGGCGGGGGAGACCCAGTACTTC
>TRBJ1-1|TRBV28|few|-
CASSFSAEAFF
TGTGCCAGCAGTTTTAGCGCTGAAGCTTTCTTT
>TRBJ1-1|TRBV2|few|-
CASLLKRETEAFF
TGTGCCAGCCTTCTCAAACGGGAAACTGAAGCTTTCTTT
>TRBJ1-1|TRBV28|-|-
CASSLLHIGRMNTEAFF
TGTGCCAGCAGTTTATTACATATTGGGAGAATGAACACTGAAGCTTTCTTT
>TRBJ2-1|TRBV28|-|-
CASSLSGGFGYNEQFF
TGTGCCAGCAGTTTAAGCGGTGGTTTTGGTTACAATGAGCAGTTCTTC
>TRBJ2-2|TRBV19|-|-
CASSTQNTGELFF
TGTGCCAGTAGTACCCAAAACACCGGGGAGCTGTTTTTT
>TRBJ1-1|TRBV19|once|-
CASTIGRDTEAFF
TGTGCCAGTACGATCGGTAGAGACACTGAAGCTTTCTTT
>TRBJ1-2|TRBV7-9|few|-
CASSGGDLRYGYTF
TGTGCCAGCAGCGGAGGGGACCTCAGGTATGGCTACACCTTC
>TRBJ1-2|TRBV28|few|-
CASLRQDDGYTF
TGTGCCAGCCTGAGACAGGATGATGGCTACACCTTC
>TRBJ2-7|TRBV28|few|-
CASSLSEDEQYF
TGTGCCAGCAGTTTATCGGAGGACGAGCAGTACTTC
>TRBJ2-2|TRBV5-1|-|TRBD2
CASSSGLAGGSTGELFF
TGCGCCAGCAGCTCCGGACTAGCGGGAGGTAGCACCGGGGAGCTGTTTTTT
>TRBJ1-1|TRBV19|few|TRBD1
CASNKGQGLTEAFF
TGTGCCAGTAACAAGGGACAGGGGTTGACTGAAGCTTTCTTT
>TRBJ2-3|TRBV18|-|TRBD2
CASSGLEREFVNTQYF
TGTGCCAGCTCAGGACTAGAGCGGGAGTTCGTAAATACGCAGTATTTT
>TRBJ2-1|TRBV6-5|-|-
CASSSAGSYNEQFF
TGTGCCAGCAGTTCGGCAGGCTCCTACAATGAGCAGTTCTTC
>TRBJ2-5|TRBV12-5|few|-
CASGRDILETQYF
TGTGCTAGTGGTAGGGACATTTTAGAGACCCAGTACTTC
>TRBJ1-2|TRBV2|few|-
CADAGKLDYGYTF
TGTGCCGATGCGGGGAAATTAGACTATGGCTACACCTTC
>TRBJ1-2|TRBV7-2|few|-
CASSPQENYGYTF
TGTGCCAGCAGCCCTCAGGAAAACTATGGCTACACCTTC
>TRBJ2-7|TRBV9|-|-
CASRGGEQYF
TGTGCCAGCAGGGGGGGAGAGCAGTACTTC
>TRBJ2-7|TRBV18|few|TRBD1
CASSPPTGGLEQYF
TGTGCCAGCTCACCGCCGACAGGGGGCCTCGAGCAGTACTTC
>TRBJ1-1|TRBV9|-|-
CASSALPVNTEAFF
TGTGCCAGCAGCGCCCTCCCAGTTAACACTGAAGCTTTCTTT
>TRBJ2-1|TRBV15|-|TRBD1
CATSRAGTGLSNEQFF
TGTGCCACCAGCAGAGCCGGGACAGGGTTATCCAATGAGCAGTTCTTC
>TRBJ2-3|TRBV6-4|-|TRBD2
CASSDSIGLAGARTDTQYF
TGTGCCAGCAGTGACTCGATAGGACTAGCGGGAGCACGAACAGATACGCAGTATTTT
>TRBJ1-2|TRBV7-2|few|-
CASSWTEANYGYTF
TGTGCCAGCAGCTGGACGGAGGCTAACTATGGCTACACCTTC
>TRBJ2-1|TRBV19|few|TRBD2
CASSMTSGYYNEQFF
TGTGCCAGTAGTATGACTAGCGGATACTACAATGAGCAGTTCTTC
>TRBJ2-2|TRBV28|-|TRBD2
CASSLLAGGPGELFF
TGTGCCAGCAGTTTACTAGCGGGAGGGCCCGGGGAGCTGTTTTTT
>TRBJ1-2|TRBV23-1|-|-
CASSPGETYYGYTF
TGCGCCAGCAGTCCAGGGGAAACCTACTATGGCTACACCTTC
>TRBJ2-5|TRBV5-1|-|TRBD1
CASSSGQTQETQYF
TGCGCCAGCAGCTCGGGACAGACACAAGAGACCCAGTACTTC
>TRBJ1-5|TRBV27|few|-
CARPPYSNQPQHF
TGTGCCCGCCCCCCCTATAGCAATCAGCCCCAGCATTTT
>TRBJ1-3|TRBV7-9|-|-
CASSTTGNTIYF
TGTGCCAGCAGCACAACTGGAAACACCATATATTTT
>TRBJ2-1|TRBV11-2|few|TRBD1
CASSLGDRAHEQFF
TGTGCCAGCAGCTTGGGTGACAGGGCCCATGAGCAGTTCTTC
>TRBJ2-5|TRBV11-2|-|TRBD1
CASRPYAGGNKETQYF
TGTGCCAGCAGACCGTACGCAGGGGGCAATAAAGAGACCCAGTACTTC
>TRBJ1-1|TRBV4-3|-|-
CASSQGRWAGDHEMNTEAFF
TGCGCCAGCAGCCAAGGCAGGTGGGCAGGGGACCACGAAATGAACACTGAAGCTTTCTTT
>TRBJ2-7|TRBV28|-|-
CASSPARGNYYEQYF
TGTGCCAGCAGTCCCGCCCGGGGTAACTACTACGAGCAGTACTTC
>TRBJ1-1|TRBV29-1|-|TRBD1
CSVGRDSLNTEAFF
TGCAGCGTGGGCCGGGACAGCTTAAACACTGAAGCTTTCTTT
>TRBJ1-4|TRBV5-1|-|TRBD1
CASSLGQGNEKLFF
TGCGCCAGCAGCTTGGGACAGGGTAATGAAAAACTGTTTTTT